The 8 T cell receptor beta chains below all came from one sample that was sequenced in a study of T cell clonality in common variable immunodeficiency. Profiling relied on immunoSEQ multiplex PCR, and the TCRdb table lists in-frame clones only, not all of them. The sample gives 39,000 or so clones, none seen only once, and the top ten clones hold 2.5% to 3.5%. Sequenced material: peripheral blood mononuclear cells. The origin of the receptors is a person aged 18 to 75 in good health.

This clone appeared a few times. From the germline J gene comes the end of the CDR3, since the read stops 3 residues before it. This chain links TRBV5-1 with TRBJ2-3; D might be TRBD1 (6 bases). Germline V gene sequence: CDR1 SGHRS, CDR2 YFSETQ. V was cut by 4 bases and J by 1 base, with 19 bases left in between. This CDR3 has 17 amino acids. Incomplete CDR3 DNA: TGCGCCAGCAGCGAAGGACAGTTCCGTTTAGGCACAGATACG. Translated, it gives CASSEGQFRLGTDT. From start to end, the CDR3 is CASSEGQFRLGTDTQYF. Supplemented by reference TRBV5-1 and TRBJ2-3, the full variable domain reads KAGVTQTPRYLIKTRGQQVTLSCSPISGHRSVSWYQQTPGQGLQFLFEYFSETQRNKGNFPGRFSGRQFSNSRSEMNVSTLELGDSALYLCASSEGQFRLGTDTQYFGPGTRLTVL.

This clone was detected many times. The read comes to an end 3 residues before the CDR3 does, leaving the germline J gene to fill in the end. The chain uses TRBV18 and TRBJ2-4; unclear D gene. This CDR3 comprises 15 residues. V was pared by 0 bases and J by 0 bases, with 6 bases between. Germline V gene sequence: CDR1 KGHSH, CDR2 LQKENI. The part of the CDR3 DNA that was read is TGTGCCAGCTCACCACCGCTACTAGCCAAAAACATT. Protein product: CASSPPLLAKNI. The whole CDR3 protein reads CASSPPLLAKNIQYF.

This clone was recorded at least ten times. The read ends 3 residues shy of where the CDR3 ends; the end is completed using the germline J gene. The gene calls are TRBV5-1 and TRBJ2-1; TRBD2 agrees at 11 bases. Germline V gives CDR1 SGHRS, CDR2 YFSETQ. V dropped 1 base and J dropped 8; count of bases not matched to a gene: 8. The CDR3 has 16 amino acids. Partial CDR3 DNA: TGCGCCAGCAGCTTGTCCCCACTAGCGGGAGTGGATGAG. Translation gives CASSLSPLAGVDE. The entire CDR3 protein reads CASSLSPLAGVDEQFF.

This clone was seen only a few times. An end of the junction differs from the germline gene, which may be a read error. The CDR3 reads CASSLKWEGGRLRNAGELFF. CDR3 bases read: TGTGCCAGCAGCTTAAAATGGGAAGGCGGGAGGCTGAGGAACGCCGGGGAG. The chain has TRBV7-3 and TRBJ2-2; 8 nucleotides match TRBD2. With the read ending 3 residues before the CDR3 end, the germline J gene is used to fill in that end. The CDR3 has 20 amino acids. The germline gives CDR1 SGHTA, CDR2 FQGTGA.

This clone has at least ten counts. The observed sequence ends 3 residues before the CDR3 terminus, with the missing tail filled in from the germline J gene. This chain links TRBV29-1 with TRBJ2-3; 13 bases line up with TRBD2. There are 13 residues in the CDR3. Unmatched junction bases numbered 4, after V lost 6 bases and J lost 7 bases. Germline CDR1 and CDR2: SQVTM and ANQGSEA. The CDR3 DNA, read in part, is TGCAGCGTACCGACTAGCGGGGGGAATACG. It encodes CSVPTSGGNT. In full, the CDR3 reads CSVPTSGGNTQYF.

The table lists this clone with a few counts. The read ends 3 residues shy of where the CDR3 ends; the end is completed using the germline J gene. The rearrangement links TRBV5-1 to TRBJ2-7; the match to TRBD1 covers 9 bases. V was clipped by 2 bases and J by 5 bases; unmatched bases: 8. The CDR3 is 15 residues long. Germline values: CDR1 SGHRS, CDR2 YFSETQ. The DNA read from the CDR3 is TGCGCCAGCAGCTTCGCCGGGACAGGGTTTGACGAG. Its translation: CASSFAGTGFDE. The full CDR3 reads CASSFAGTGFDEQYF.

This clone was observed many times. The sequenced fragment ends 3 residues before the CDR3 boundary, so the rest is inferred from the germline J gene. The rearrangement links TRBV20-1 to TRBJ2-3, with TRBD2 identical over 7 bases. The trim removed 1 base at V and 2 bases at J, leaving 6 bases unmatched. This CDR3 region has 15 residues. Germline values: CDR1 DFQATT, CDR2 SNEGSKA (reference sequence). The CDR3 spells CSARARLADTDTQYF. The DNA read from the CDR3 is TGCAGTGCTAGAGCTCGGCTAGCGGACACAGATACG.

Ten or more counts support this clone. The sequenced fragment ends 3 residues before the CDR3 boundary, so the rest is inferred from the germline J gene. The gene calls are TRBV6-2 or TRBV6-3 and TRBJ1-2; 8 bases fit TRBD1. Germline V gives CDR1 MNHEY, CDR2 SVGEGT. CDR3 size: 15 residues. The CDR3 sequence is CASRQPGTGAGGYTF. CDR3 DNA, as far as it was read: TGTGCCAGCCGACAACCCGGGACAGGAGCCGGGGGC.